This entry is about one TCR beta chain. The data derive from a study of blood T cell repertoires in COVID-19. In the study overall: Samples representing acute and convalescent COVID-19 were sourced from the United States, Italy and Spain.

In the original processing: Nucleated cell counts were estimated from reference gene primer amplification. Assay: immunoSEQ multiplex PCR; the TCRdb copy retains only in-frame clones and omits some. The V and J calls and clone size come from that table; D and trimming were worked out from the DNA. The sample includes about 180,000 clones, over 75% of them seen just once. Participants came from fewer than 25 US areas, aged roughly 18 to 89 years. Cohorts were based on clinical histories the participants reported. CDR3 size: 13 residues. Germline CDR1 and CDR2: SEHNR and FQNEAQ (reference sequence). V dropped 2 bases and J dropped 5 bases, with 10 bases sitting between them.

The clonotype was recovered from a human donor with acute COVID-19. The donor label of this sample is uncertain. Material for sequencing was PBMCs or T cells enriched from blood (not recorded which). The rearrangement joins TRBV7-9 to TRBJ2-7; D remains ambiguous. The CDR3 DNA is TGTGCCAGCAGCTTATGGGCCGGCGACGAGCAGTACTTC. It encodes CASSLWAGDEQYF. Complete variable domain (other parts from reference TRBV7-9 and TRBJ2-7): DTGVSQNPRHKITKRGQNVTFRCDPISEHNRLYWYRQTLGQGPEFLTYFQNEAQLEKSRLLSDRFSAERPKGSFSTLEIQRTEQGDSAMYLCASSLWAGDEQYFGPGTRLTVT.